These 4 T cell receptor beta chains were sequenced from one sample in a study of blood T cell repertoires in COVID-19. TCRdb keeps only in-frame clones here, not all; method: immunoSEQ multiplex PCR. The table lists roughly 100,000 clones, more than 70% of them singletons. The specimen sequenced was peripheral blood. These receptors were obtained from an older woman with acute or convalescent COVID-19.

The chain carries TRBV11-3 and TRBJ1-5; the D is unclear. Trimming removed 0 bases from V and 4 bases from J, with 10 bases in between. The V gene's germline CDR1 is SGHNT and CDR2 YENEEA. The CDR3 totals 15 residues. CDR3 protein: CASSLEVRANQPQHF. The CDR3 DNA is TGTGCCAGCAGCTTAGAGGTGAGAGCAAATCAGCCCCAGCATTTT. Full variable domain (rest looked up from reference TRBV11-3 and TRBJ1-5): EAGVVQSPRYKIIEKKQPVAFWCNPISGHNTLYWYLQNLGQGPELLIRYENEEAVDDSQLPKDRFSAERLKGVDSTLKIQPAELGDSAVYLCASSLEVRANQPQHFGDGTRLSIL.

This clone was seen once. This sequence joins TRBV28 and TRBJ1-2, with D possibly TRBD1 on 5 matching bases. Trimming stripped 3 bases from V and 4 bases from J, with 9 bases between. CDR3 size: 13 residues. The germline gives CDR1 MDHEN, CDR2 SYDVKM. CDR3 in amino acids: CASSFGATYGYTF. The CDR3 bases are TGTGCCAGCAGTTTTGGGGCGACCTATGGCTACACCTTC.

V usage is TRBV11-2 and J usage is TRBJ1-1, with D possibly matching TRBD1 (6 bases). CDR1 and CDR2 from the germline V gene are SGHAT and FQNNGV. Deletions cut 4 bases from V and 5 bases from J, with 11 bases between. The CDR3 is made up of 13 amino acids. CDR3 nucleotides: TGTGCCAGCAGCTGGGACATGGGGACTGAAGCTTTCTTT. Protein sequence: CASSWDMGTEAFF.

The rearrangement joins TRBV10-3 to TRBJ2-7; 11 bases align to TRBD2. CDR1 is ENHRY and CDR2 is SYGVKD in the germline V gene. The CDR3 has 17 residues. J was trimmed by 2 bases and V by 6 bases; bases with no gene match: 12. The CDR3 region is CAISDYTSGGGPYEQYF. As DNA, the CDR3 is TGTGCCATCAGCGATTACACTAGCGGGGGAGGTCCCTACGAGCAGTACTTC.